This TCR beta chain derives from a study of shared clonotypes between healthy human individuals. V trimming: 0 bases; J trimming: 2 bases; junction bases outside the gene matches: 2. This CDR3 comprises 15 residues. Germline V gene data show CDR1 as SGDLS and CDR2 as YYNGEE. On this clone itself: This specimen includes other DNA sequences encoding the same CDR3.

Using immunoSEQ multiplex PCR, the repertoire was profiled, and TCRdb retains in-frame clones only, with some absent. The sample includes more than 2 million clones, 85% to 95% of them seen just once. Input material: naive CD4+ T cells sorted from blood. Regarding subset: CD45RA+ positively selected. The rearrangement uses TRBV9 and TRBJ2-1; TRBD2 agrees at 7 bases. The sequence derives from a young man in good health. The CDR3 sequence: CASSVAGGPYNEQFF. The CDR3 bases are TGTGCCAGCAGCGTAGCGGGGGGACCCTACAATGAGCAGTTCTTC.